This TCR beta chain was sequenced during a study of identical twins. Study-wide results and caveats: Instead of following the same donors, the conclusions were based on cross-sectional statistical analysis.

Among all donors, each was a healthy Caucasian. Germline lookup yields CDR1 DFQATT and CDR2 SNEGSKA (reference sequence). The CDR3 has 13 amino acids. Trimming cost V 2 bases and J 5 bases, with 12 bases left between them. TCRdb re-derived calls from the 5' RACE reads in MiXCR, one entry per CDR3 protein. The sample carries hundreds of thousands of distinct CDR3 sequences, roughly 18% recorded once. This clonotype appeared a few times. The antigen is unknown. These data were also filed under a second study, of T cells expressing NK-cell markers. In that study: Of CD8+ T cells, about 1.0-8% belonged to dominant NKG2C+ clonotypes in roughly 6 donors. Once again these clonotypes came out on top in the CD3+CD56-NKG2C+ fraction of a few donors.

This receptor was identified in a young woman in good health. The chain carries TRBV20-1 and TRBJ2-5; TRBD1 or TRBD2 may be the D gene (5 bases each). The material sequenced was PBMCs. The CDR3 sequence: CSARFPWGETQYF. In nucleotides, the CDR3 is TGCAGTGCTAGATTCCCCTGGGGGGAGACCCAGTACTTC.